A selection of T cell receptor beta chains follows, all from one sample in a study of T cell responses to AZD1222 COVID-19 vaccine. Measured with immunoSEQ multiplex PCR; TCRdb has only the in-frame clones, and not every one. The sample holds about 73,000 clones, 85% to 90% seen once. The specimen comprised peripheral blood, sampled 28 days after the second AZD1222 dose. The origin of the receptors is an adult who received the AZD1222 COVID-19 vaccine. Both conserved end residues are part of each CDR3. The D gene is left open where the match is weak.

d_call v_call cdr3_aa
NA TRBV28 CASSSTPRVEGYTF
TRBD1 TRBV2 CASRPGTERDPGEQYF
NA TRBV11-3 CASSLEDQGYGANVLTF
NA TRBV25-1 CASSEARLRQETQYF
NA TRBV28 CASSSVYRWVSQETQYF
TRBD1 TRBV7-9 CASSRAGGAKNIQYF
NA TRBV9 CASSVEGAANEKLFF
NA TRBV7-2 CASSLAGSTSGNTIYF
NA TRBV3-1/TRBV3-2 CASSRTGGYGYTF
TRBD2 TRBV11-2 CASSKQGLAIGELFF
NA TRBV19 CASSPRPGYDEQFF
TRBD1 TRBV24-1 CATSDGTGPREKLFF
NA TRBV9 CASSVGRGQPQHF
TRBD2 TRBV3-1/TRBV3-2 CASSQVERELFF
NA TRBV18 CASSPQGSGNTIYF